A selection of T cell receptor beta chains follows, all from one sample in a study of OX40 agonist ivuxolimab in advanced cancers. The table came from immunoSEQ multiplex PCR; TCRdb's copy has only in-frame clones and leaves some out. The sample lists about 19,000 clones; 84% were seen once. This sample comprised CD4+ or CD8+ T cells sorted from blood, obtained in a trial of the OX40 agonist ivuxolimab. The receptors were sampled from an adult with an advanced solid tumor such as melanoma, head and neck, liver or kidney cancer. Both conserved end residues are part of each CDR3. D genes are given only for firm matches. Only some rows state a clone size, as once, few, many or a class for expanded clones.

v_call	d_call	j_call	clone_size	cdr3_aa	cdr3_nt
TRBV28	TRBD1	TRBJ1-3	few	CASSRRGTGGSGNTIYF	TGTGCCAGCAGCCGAAGGGGGACAGGGGGCAGTGGAAACACCATATATTTT
TRBV6-4	-	TRBJ1-1	-	CASSDSGGTEAFF	TGTGCCAGCAGTGACTCGGGGGGTACTGAAGCTTTCTTT
TRBV4-3	-	TRBJ1-5	-	CASSQEAGPQPQHF	TGCGCCAGCAGCCAAGAGGCGGGACCTCAGCCCCAGCATTTT
TRBV10-1	TRBD1	TRBJ2-7	few	CASSGFRPGQAYYEQYF	TGCGCCAGCAGTGGGTTCCGTCCGGGACAGGCGTATTACGAGCAGTACTTC
TRBV5-1	-	TRBJ2-7	-	CASRRGSFYEQYF	TGCGCCAGCAGGAGGGGTTCCTTCTACGAGCAGTACTTC
TRBV5-1	-	TRBJ1-3	-	CASSPGTDGNTIYF	TGCGCCAGCAGCCCCGGGACCGATGGAAACACCATATATTTT
TRBV5-6	-	TRBJ1-5	-	CASSLGVRDQPQHF	TGTGCCAGCAGCTTGGGGGTTCGGGATCAGCCCCAGCATTTT
TRBV6-5	-	TRBJ2-7	-	CASSYSVGNSYEQYF	TGTGCCAGCAGTTACTCCGTGGGAAACTCCTACGAGCAGTACTTC
TRBV18	TRBD1	TRBJ2-3	-	CASSPPLTGRDTQYF	TGTGCCAGCTCACCGCCTTTGACAGGGCGAGATACGCAGTATTTT
TRBV9	-	TRBJ2-5	-	CASSVGTSSETQYF	TGTGCCAGCAGCGTAGGGACCTCCTCGGAGACCCAGTACTTC
TRBV11-2	-	TRBJ1-3	-	CASSLGQISGNTIYF	TGTGCCAGCAGCTTAGGTCAGATCTCTGGAAACACCATATATTTT
TRBV10-3	TRBD1	TRBJ2-7	-	CAIRGTGASYEQYF	TGTGCCATCAGGGGGACAGGGGCTTCCTACGAGCAGTACTTC
TRBV28	-	TRBJ2-2	-	CASKISGTGELFF	TGTGCCAGCAAGATCAGCGGGACCGGGGAGCTGTTTTTT
TRBV28	-	TRBJ1-1	-	CASSWQGREAFF	TGTGCCAGCAGTTGGCAGGGCCGTGAAGCTTTCTTT
TRBV28	-	TRBJ1-5	-	CASSLIPGVHQPQHF	TGTGCCAGCAGTTTAATCCCAGGGGTTCATCAGCCCCAGCATTTT
TRBV14	TRBD1	TRBJ1-1	once	CASSLTGTGASKAFF	TGTGCCAGCAGCCTCACCGGGACAGGGGCCTCCAAAGCTTTCTTT